One and the same sample provided the 28 T cell receptor delta chains below, sequenced in a study of γδ T cells in repeated Plasmodium falciparum infection. TCRdb reran clone calling via CATT on the multiplex PCR reads. The sample records tens of thousands of delta-chain clones, 0.85% to 1% being singletons. Bulk repertoires came from Vgamma9/Vdelta2+ or Vdelta2-negative gammadelta T cells flow-sorted from PBMC. Material for sequencing was gamma-delta T cells from blood. The receptors derive from a pool of human donors (malaria-infected and uninfected, not separated).

Turning to this clone: A read error is likely here: a far larger clone is one base away. This sample also contains other DNA sequences that code for the same CDR3. The J gene is TRDJ1, the V gene TRDV1; D uncertain. TCRdb supplies no J gene; here it was assigned by aligning the nucleotide sequence to germline. This CDR3 comprises 16 residues. The V end was cut by 4 bases, the J end by 0 bases, with 15 bases between. The V gene's germline CDR1 is TSWWSYY and CDR2 QGS. The CDR3 DNA reads TGTGCTCTTGGGGTCGCCCCCACCCAGTACACCGATAAACTCATCTTT. It encodes CALGVAPTQYTDKLIF.

To note about this clone: TCRdb's entry gives the protein of a much larger clone, which mismatches this DNA's translation at residue 13, likely from a read error; the protein reported here is translated from the DNA. This chain joins TRDV2 and TRDJ1, with no clear D. TCRdb supplies no J gene; here it was assigned by aligning the nucleotide sequence to germline. The CDR3 contains 16 residues. The germline V gene encodes CDR1 GEAIGNYY and CDR2 EKD. The CDR3 nucleotides read TGTGCCTGTGACACAGTGTCCCACCGCTACACCGATAGACTCATCTTT. Protein sequence: CACDTVSHRYTDRLIF.

There are a few counts of this clone. The protein that TCRdb holds for this DNA derives from a much larger clone and differs from the translated DNA at residue 8, which likely indicates a read error; the protein shown here is translated from the DNA. The V and J genes are TRDV1 and TRDJ1, with 12 bases identical to TRDD3. No J gene was available from TCRdb, and it was assigned here by a germline match of the DNA. V lost 0 bases and J lost 3; bases outside the gene matches: 38. This CDR3 spans 28 amino acids. Germline lookup yields CDR1 TSWWSYY and CDR2 QGS. The CDR3 bases are TGTGCTCTTGGGGAACTAGGGACTACTACCTACTGGGGGATACCCCGTAATCTGCTAAATCCGAGGGCCGATAAACTCATCTTT. This sequence encodes CALGELGTTTYWGIPRNLLNPRADKLIF.

In its sample, this clone was seen many times. The CDR3 sequence is CACDTTGTAGGYAWDTRQVFF. The CDR3 DNA follows: TGTGCCTGTGACACTACGGGTACGGCTGGGGGATACGCCTGGGACACCCGACAGGTGTTTTTC. The J gene is uncalled and the V gene is TRDV2; the table calls TRDD3, which could not be checked here. The germline V gene has CDR1 GEAIGNYY and CDR2 EKD. The CDR3 covers 21 residues.

The table lists this clone with a few counts. This DNA's translation differs at residue 14 from TCRdb's protein, which comes from a much larger clone; a read error is likely, and the protein shown is translated from the DNA. The V call is TRDV1, the J call TRDJ1, with 12 bases fitting TRDD3. The J gene, not given by TCRdb, was assigned here from a germline match of the nucleotide sequence. Germline V lookup: CDR1 TSWWSYY, CDR2 QGS. The CDR3 consists of 18 residues. This CDR3 reads CALGTPGGYAFHTNKLIF. The CDR3 DNA reads TGTGCTCTTGGGACCCCTGGGGGATACGCATTTCACACCAATAAACTCATCTTT.

This clone has ten or more counts. Possible read error: a much larger clone is one base away. The chain combines TRDV2 with TRDJ3; 10 bases align to TRDD3. The J gene, left out of TCRdb, was set here by checking the DNA against germline. The CDR3 sequence is 22 residues long. The germline gives CDR1 GEAIGNYY, CDR2 EKD. The CDR3 reads CACDTGQYWGMFASWDARQMFF. CDR3 in DNA: TGTGCCTGTGACACCGGACAGTACTGGGGGATGTTCGCTTCCTGGGACGCCCGACAGATGTTTTTC.

With respect to this clone: Translating this DNA gives a protein that differs at residue 15 from the TCRdb one, which belongs to a much larger clone; a read error is likely, and the protein shown is this translation. The chain has TRDV1 and TRDJ1, with 12 bases that match TRDD3. TCRdb offers no J gene call, so here the DNA was matched to germline to obtain one. CDR1 and CDR2 (germline): TSWWSYY, QGS. The CDR3 covers 19 residues. The CDR3 here is CALGELSPFTGGYTNKLIF. CDR3 sequence (DNA): TGTGCTCTTGGGGAACTATCCCCTTTTACTGGGGGATACACCAATAAACTCATCTTT.

This clone was counted a few times. The TCRdb protein, from a much larger clone, departs from this DNA's translation at residue 17, likely by read error; the protein shown derives from the DNA. The V and J genes are TRDV2 and TRDJ1, with TRDD3 as a possible D gene (6 bases). TCRdb supplies no J gene; here it was assigned by aligning the nucleotide sequence to germline. From germline, CDR1 is GEAIGNYY and CDR2 EKD. CDR3 length equals 20 residues. The CDR3 reads CACDTAFAGDSPRYTDRLIF. CDR3 in DNA: TGTGCCTGTGACACCGCGTTCGCTGGGGACTCTCCGAGGTACACCGATAGACTCATCTTT.

This clone was seen a few times. A far larger clone is one base from this, pointing to a likely read error. Other DNA sequences of this sample code for an identical CDR3. The rearrangement uses TRDV1 and TRDJ1; no firm D call. The J gene is not listed in TCRdb, so it was assigned here from a DNA match to germline. CDR3 length: 18 residues. Germline CDR1 and CDR2: TSWWSYY and QGS. CDR3 nucleotide sequence: TGTGCTCTTGGGAACCCGAGTCGCCCGCCCTTAGACACTGATAAACTCATCTTT. This gives the protein CALGNPSRPPLDTDKLIF.

This clone was observed many times. V and J are TRDV2 and TRDJ1; possibly TRDD3 for D (5 bases). Germline V CDR1 and CDR2: GEAIGNYY, EKD. The CDR3 runs 15 residues. Trimming removed 0 bases at V and 0 bases at J, with 10 bases between. The CDR3 region has the DNA TGTGCCTGTGACACCCGGGGAGCGTACACCGATAAACTCATCTTT. Its translation is CACDTRGAYTDKLIF.

Note on this clone: For this DNA, TCRdb reports the protein of a much larger clone, which diverges at residue 14, most likely from a read error; the protein presented here is translated directly from the DNA. V is TRDV1 and J is TRDJ1; 11 nucleotides align to TRDD3. This CDR3 has 19 amino acids. Looked up from germline, CDR1 is TSWWSYY and CDR2 is QGS. V lost 1 base and J lost 3; bases outside the gene matches: 13. The CDR3 bases are TGTGCTCTTGGGGAACCCACGGCAGACTGGGGGATAGGGGCCGATAAACTCATCTTT. Protein sequence: CALGEPTADWGIGADKLIF.

Turning to this clone: TCRdb's entry gives the protein of a much larger clone, which mismatches this DNA's translation at residue 9, likely from a read error; the protein reported here is translated from the DNA. V and J are TRDV1 and TRDJ1, with 10 bases that match TRDD3. TCRdb gives no J gene; it was assigned here by matching the DNA to germline. This CDR3 comprises 24 residues. The germline V gene encodes CDR1 TSWWSYY and CDR2 QGS. The V segment lost 2 bases and the J segment 0 bases; nucleotides outside the gene matches: 27. The CDR3 protein is CALGESPTFSMYWGITPHTDKLIF. The CDR3 nucleotides read TGTGCTCTTGGGGAATCCCCAACCTTCTCGATGTACTGGGGGATCACCCCTCACACCGATAAACTCATCTTT.

This clone was observed a handful of times. A single base is all that separates this from a far larger clone, so a read error is likely. Distinct nucleotide sequences in the sample also encode this CDR3. The chain couples TRDV1 to TRDJ1; 8 positions agree with TRDD3. There are 19 residues in the CDR3. The germline gives CDR1 TSWWSYY, CDR2 QGS. J gave up 2 bases and V 4 bases, and 18 bases lay outside the gene matches. The CDR3 coding sequence is TGTGCTCTTGGGGGATCTCTACGCGGGGGATATGTTCAAACCGATAAACTCATCTTT. It yields the protein CALGGSLRGGYVQTDKLIF.

On this clone itself: TCRdb has a much larger clone's protein, which differs at residue 6 from the translation of this DNA, likely because of a read error; what is shown is the protein translated from the DNA. The genes are TRDV1 and TRDJ1; 9 positions match TRDD2. The J gene comes from matching the DNA to germline here; TCRdb lacks it. Germline V CDR1 and CDR2: TSWWSYY, QGS. J was trimmed by 2 bases and V by 3 bases; bases with no gene match: 16. CDR3 length equals 19 residues. This CDR3 is CALGDSFLRRWGRTDKLIF. The DNA of the CDR3 is TGTGCTCTTGGGGATTCCTTCCTACGTAGGTGGGGGAGAACCGATAAACTCATCTTT.

With respect to this clone: The TCRdb protein, from a much larger clone, departs from this DNA's translation at residue 3, likely by read error; the protein shown derives from the DNA. The rearrangement joins TRDV2 to TRDJ1; 7 bases match TRDD3. TCRdb offers no J gene call, so here the DNA was matched to germline to obtain one. CDR3 size: 15 residues. Germline V CDR1 and CDR2: GEAIGNYY, EKD. CDR3: CAYDTVGDRSDKLIF. In DNA, the CDR3 is TGTGCCTATGACACCGTTGGGGATAGAAGCGATAAACTCATCTTT.

This clone was detected a few times. The amino acid sequence in TCRdb belongs to a much larger clone and departs from this DNA's translation at residue 17, likely a sequencing read error; the sequence shown is translated from the DNA. For the V gene the call is TRDV2; the J gene has no call; the table's TRDD3 call for D was not verified on the DNA. The CDR3 spans 18 residues. CDR1 is GEAIGNYY and CDR2 is EKD in the germline V gene. CDR3 nucleotides: TGTGCCTGTGACCCGAAGGTACTGGGGGCTACGTACACCGATAAACTCACCTTT. This sequence encodes CACDPKVLGATYTDKLTF.

This clone was counted a few times. This DNA translates differently at residue 7 from the TCRdb protein, which is that of a much larger clone; a read error is likely, and the protein shown is the DNA's own translation. The rearrangement uses TRDV2 and TRDJ1, with D unresolved. The J gene is not listed in TCRdb, so it was assigned here from a DNA match to germline. CDR3 length equals 16 residues. Germline-derived CDR1 and CDR2 are GEAIGNYY and EKD. V lost 8 bases, J lost 0 bases, and 21 bases lay in between. The CDR3 sequence is CASEKLEVRYTDKLIF. CDR3 sequence (DNA): TGTGCCTCCGAGAAGCTGGAGGTCCGATACACCGATAAACTCATCTTT.

This clone was seen a few times. TCRdb lists the protein of a much larger clone for this DNA, which differs at residue 5, so this is likely a read error; the protein given here is translated from the DNA itself. This chain connects TRDV3 to TRDJ1, with D perhaps given as TRDD2 or TRDD3 (6 bases each). TCRdb leaves out the J gene; it was filled in here by matching the DNA to germline. V was shortened by 5 bases and J by 4 bases, with 26 bases between the two germline ends. CDR1 is TVYSNPD and CDR2 is GDNSRS in the germline V gene (reference sequence). The CDR3 runs to 16 residues. The CDR3 DNA sequence: TGTGCCGCGACCACTCCTACGTGGGATAACGACGATAAACTCATCTTT. Its protein is CAATTPTWDNDDKLIF.

By share, this clone counts as medium-sized. This specimen includes other DNA sequences encoding the same CDR3. The chain couples TRDV2 to TRDJ1, with D hard to call. Trimming cost V 0 bases and J 2 bases, with 12 bases left between them. The CDR3 extends over 15 amino acids. Germline V gives CDR1 GEAIGNYY, CDR2 EKD. CDR3 sequence reads: CACDTLGVDTDKLIF. The CDR3 DNA reads TGTGCCTGTGACACCTTGGGAGTGGATACCGATAAACTCATCTTT.

This clone has more than one count but fewer than ten. The TCRdb record carries a much larger clone's protein, which differs from this DNA's translation at residue 11; a read error is the likely cause, and the protein listed here is the DNA translation. The gene calls are TRDV2 and TRDJ1, with TRDD3 matching 9 bases. Matching the DNA to germline supplied the J gene, which TCRdb does not give. Per germline, CDR1 GEAIGNYY and CDR2 EKD. The V and J ends lost 2 bases and 4 bases, in that order; junction bases with no gene match: 19. This CDR3 is 19 amino acids long. The CDR3 protein is CACDIVVPGGCRESDKLIF. CDR3 nucleotide sequence: TGTGCCTGTGACATTGTCGTACCTGGGGGATGCCGAGAGAGCGATAAACTCATCTTT.

To note about this clone: The protein in TCRdb stems from a much larger clone and differs at residue 10 from this DNA's translation, likely a read error; here the protein is translated from the DNA. The chain joins TRDV1 to TRDJ1; 12 positions agree with TRDD3. The J gene was not available in TCRdb and was assigned here by matching the DNA to germline segments. The V gene's germline CDR1 is TSWWSYY and CDR2 QGS. The J segment lost 2 bases and the V segment lost 5 bases, leaving 24 bases of the junction unmatched. The CDR3 runs 22 residues. The CDR3 loop reads CALGTSAFSALGDTSGTDKLIF. CDR3 DNA: TGTGCTCTTGGGACGTCGGCCTTCTCCGCACTGGGGGATACATCGGGTACCGATAAACTCATCTTT.

This clone was seen many times. The rearrangement links TRDV2 to TRDJ1, with D perhaps matching TRDD3 (6 bases). V was shortened by 4 bases and J by 1 base, with 15 bases between the two germline ends. The CDR3 runs to 15 residues. Per germline, CDR1 GEAIGNYY and CDR2 EKD. CDR3 loop: CACDPVGARTDKLIF. CDR3 sequence (DNA): TGTGCCTGTGATCCCGTGGGGGCGCGCACCGATAAACTCATCTTT.

On this clone: Since a far larger clone is one base different, this is likely a read error. The same CDR3 is also encoded by other DNA sequences in this sample. CDR3 region: CALGEFGGSYTDKLIF. The CDR3 DNA sequence: TGTGCTCTTGGGGAATTTGGGGGATCCTACACCGATAAGCTCATCTTT. The V gene corresponds to TRDV1; no J gene was called; the DNA was not compared with TRDD3, the D call given in the table. Germline-derived CDR1 and CDR2 are TSWWSYY and QGS. This CDR3 region has 16 residues.

This clone was detected only a few times. TCRdb's protein for this DNA is that of a much larger clone and differs from the translation at residue 3, likely a read error; the protein shown is the DNA translation. The V call is TRDV2, the J call TRDJ1; D remains unclear. The CDR3 covers 16 residues. Germline lookup yields CDR1 GEAIGNYY and CDR2 EKD. CDR3 amino acids: CAGDTVVRSPGDKLIF. As DNA, the CDR3 is TGTGCCGGTGACACCGTGGTCCGATCACCAGGCGATAAACTCATCTTT.

For this clone: The likely explanation is a read error, given a far larger clone one base away. Distinct nucleotide sequences in the sample also encode this CDR3. V gene TRDV2 combines with J gene TRDJ1; D remains ambiguous. Here the J gene was assigned by germline matching of the DNA, as TCRdb has none. V was shortened by 1 base and J by 0 bases, with 8 bases between the two germline ends. Looked up from germline, CDR1 is GEAIGNYY and CDR2 is EKD. There are 14 residues in the CDR3. This CDR3 is CACDTLLNTDKLIF. The DNA for the CDR3 is TGTGCCTGTGACACTCTGCTAAACACCGATAAACTCATCTTT.

This clone appeared a few times. TCRdb has a much larger clone's protein, which differs at residue 4 from the translation of this DNA, likely because of a read error; what is shown is the protein translated from the DNA. This chain joins TRDV1 and TRDJ1, with D possibly TRDD3 on 6 matching bases. With 8 bases removed from V and 0 bases from J, the gap between germline ends came to 16 bases. Germline V gene data show CDR1 as TSWWSYY and CDR2 as QGS. The CDR3 length is 15 residues. In nucleotides, the CDR3 is TGTGCTCTTAGGCTTCCCTGGGGTAACACCGATAAACTCATCTTT. It yields the protein CALRLPWGNTDKLIF.

The table lists this clone with a few counts. TCRdb lists the protein of a much larger clone for this DNA, which differs at residue 9, so this is likely a read error; the protein given here is translated from the DNA itself. The CDR3 region is CACDRMGGCPGTDKLIF. Written as DNA, the CDR3 is TGTGCCTGCGACCGGATGGGGGGATGTCCGGGCACCGATAAACTCATCTTT. This chain connects TRDV2 to TRDJ1; the match to TRDD3 covers 7 bases. Because TCRdb records no J gene, it was assigned here through a match of the DNA to germline. The ends lost 7 bases at V and 1 base at J; junction bases unmatched: 17. The germline V gene encodes CDR1 GEAIGNYY and CDR2 EKD. The CDR3 sequence is 17 residues long.

This clone occurred many times. A single base is all that separates this from a far larger clone, so a read error is likely. The rearrangement uses TRDV1 and TRDJ1; TRDD2 aligns across 9 bases. V gave up 3 bases and J gave up 0 bases; unmatched junction bases: 20. There are 21 residues in the CDR3. Per the germline V gene, CDR1 is TSWWSYY and CDR2 is QGS. The CDR3 here is CALGEGAFLRAWGFNTDKLIF. In nucleotides, the CDR3 is TGTGCTCTTGGGGAGGGGGCCTTCCTACGAGCCTGGGGCTTCAACACCGATAAACTCATCTTT.